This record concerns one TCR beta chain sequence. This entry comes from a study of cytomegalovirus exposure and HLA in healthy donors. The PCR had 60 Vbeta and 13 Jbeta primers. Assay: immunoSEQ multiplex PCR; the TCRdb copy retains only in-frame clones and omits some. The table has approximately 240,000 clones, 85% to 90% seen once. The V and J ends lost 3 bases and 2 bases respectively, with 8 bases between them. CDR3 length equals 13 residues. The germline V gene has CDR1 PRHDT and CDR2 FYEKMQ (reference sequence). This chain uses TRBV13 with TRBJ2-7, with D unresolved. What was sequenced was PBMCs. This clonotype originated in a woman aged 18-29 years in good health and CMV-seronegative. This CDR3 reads CASSLGSTYEQYF. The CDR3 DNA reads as TGTGCCAGCAGCTTGGGCAGTACCTACGAGCAGTACTTC.